This T cell receptor (beta chain) is drawn from a study of OX40 agonist ivuxolimab in advanced cancers. Sequencing was performed with immunoSEQ multiplex PCR; in TCRdb, only in-frame clones are kept and a portion is missing. Altogether around 100,000 clones are present, 70% to 90% being singletons, with the ten largest covering less than 0.2%. Trimming left V 5 bases short and J 14 bases short, with 19 bases between. Germline loops: CDR1 LNHDA, CDR2 SQIVND (reference sequence). CDR3 length equals 14 residues. V is TRBV19 and J is TRBJ1-6; unclear D gene. This sequence was found in an adult with an advanced solid tumor such as melanoma, head and neck, liver or kidney cancer. The sample was CD4+ or CD8+ T cells sorted from blood, taken in a trial of the OX40 agonist ivuxolimab. The CDR3 here is CASSPGSVSSSLHF. CDR3 nucleotide sequence: TGTGCCAGTAGTCCCGGCAGCGTATCCTCGTCCCTCCACTTT.